The 23 T cell receptor beta chains below come from one sample, sequenced in a study of T cells in Graves' hyperthyroidism and ophthalmopathy. TCR beta CDR3 sequences were amplified from RNA transcripts. First-round RT-PCR of the TCR CDR3 relied on the HTBI primer set. A single record per CDR3 protein comes from TCRdb applying MiXCR to the multiplex PCR reads. Of about 480,000 distinct CDR3 sequences detected, approximately 25% appear once; the ten largest clones hold around 10%. The sample was blood. Every receptor here comes from a woman in her thirties with Graves' ophthalmopathy.

Many counts were recorded for this clonotype. This rearrangement joins TRBV19 to TRBJ2-6, with D maybe TRBD2 (5 bases). This CDR3 region has 16 residues. V shed 7 bases and J shed 5 bases, with 18 bases lying between them. Germline lookup yields CDR1 LNHDA and CDR2 SQIVND (reference sequence). Here the CDR3 reads CASKVGVGPRANVLTF. DNA of the CDR3: TGTGCCAGTAAAGTGGGAGTTGGCCCGAGGGCCAACGTCCTGACTTTC.

This clonotype was seen ten or more times. The genes are TRBV20-1 and TRBJ2-7; D is uncertain. The CDR3 is 12 residues long. The V end was cut by 7 bases, the J end by 3 bases, with 13 bases between. CDR1 and CDR2 (germline): DFQATT, SNEGSKA (reference sequence). CDR3 residues: CSVRLSNYEQYF. The CDR3 DNA reads as TGCAGTGTAAGGCTTAGTAACTACGAGCAGTACTTC.

The V call is TRBV20-1, the J call TRBJ2-5; TRBD2 agrees at 9 bases. The V segment lost 5 bases and the J segment 4 bases; nucleotides outside the gene matches: 2. CDR1 is DFQATT and CDR2 is SNEGSKA in the germline V gene (reference sequence). CDR3 size: 12 residues. CDR3 region: CSAVLAGETQYF. DNA for the CDR3: TGCAGTGCTGTACTAGCGGGAGAGACCCAGTACTTC.

The chain employs TRBV10-2 and TRBJ1-5, with D possibly being TRBD1 (5 bases). This CDR3 has 15 amino acids. Trimming shortened V by 3 bases and J by 1 base, and 10 bases separated the two germline ends. Germline V gene data show CDR1 as WSHSY and CDR2 as SAAADI. This chain's CDR3 is CASSDPGGSNQPQHF. The CDR3 nucleotides read TGCGCCAGCAGTGACCCTGGGGGAAGCAATCAGCCCCAGCATTTT.

Ten or more counts support this clonotype. CDR3 sequence: CATSSEAGGAETQYF. Here the CDR3 DNA reads TGTGCCACCAGCAGCGAAGCTGGGGGCGCGGAGACCCAGTACTTC. This rearrangement joins TRBV15 to TRBJ2-5; possibly TRBD1 for D (6 bases). The CDR3 is 15 amino acids. V lost 3 bases and J 5 bases, leaving 16 bases between the germline ends. Germline CDR1 reads LNHNV; CDR2 reads YYDKDF (reference sequence).

This clonotype has at least ten counts. CDR3 sequence reads: CASSLQGGFPTEAFF. CDR3 nucleotides: TGTGCCAGCAGTCTACAAGGAGGATTTCCCACTGAAGCTTTCTTT. The chain is built from TRBV27 and TRBJ1-1; D is uncertain. The V gene's germline CDR1 is MNHEY and CDR2 SMNVEV (reference sequence). This CDR3 comprises 15 residues. Trimming removed 5 bases at V and 4 bases at J, with 17 bases between.

The chain carries TRBV15 and TRBJ2-7; the D is unclear. The CDR3 covers 14 residues. Trimming stripped 5 bases from V and 0 bases from J, with 11 bases between. In germline, CDR1 is LNHNV, CDR2 YYDKDF (reference sequence). Here the CDR3 reads CATSPGRSSYEQYF. CDR3 nucleotides: TGTGCCACCAGCCCCGGACGGAGCTCCTACGAGCAGTACTTC.

J is TRBJ2-7 and V is TRBV6-5; perhaps TRBD1 as D (6 bases). V was pared by 2 bases and J by 7 bases, with 15 bases between. In germline, CDR1 is MNHEY, CDR2 SVGAGI. The CDR3 sequence is 14 residues long. The chain's CDR3 is CASSYTGPTGEQYF. The CDR3 DNA follows: TGTGCCAGCAGTTACACAGGGCCAACTGGGGAGCAGTACTTC.

This rearrangement joins TRBV4-1 to TRBJ1-3, with D uncertain. CDR3 length equals 17 residues. Germline CDR1 and CDR2: MGHRA and YSYEKL. The V end lost 0 bases, the J end lost 4 bases, and 16 bases lay between the germline ends. Here the CDR3 DNA reads TGCGCCAGCAGCCAAGACTTGGCAGGACCTCCGGGAAACACCATATATTTT. Its translation: CASSQDLAGPPGNTIYF.

Many counts were recorded for this clonotype. V gene TRBV5-1 combines with J gene TRBJ2-7; D might be TRBD1 (6 bases). The V gene lost 1 base and the J gene lost 2 bases, with 16 bases spanning the gap. The germline CDR1 and CDR2 sequences are SGHRS and YFSETQ. The CDR3 consists of 16 residues. The CDR3 region has the DNA TGCGCCAGCAGCTTGTCCCCGGGACACCTGACCTACGAGCAGTACTTC. Amino acids: CASSLSPGHLTYEQYF.

This chain uses TRBV27 with TRBJ2-7, with D possibly being TRBD2 (6 bases). Germline lookup yields CDR1 MNHEY and CDR2 SMNVEV (reference sequence). There are 14 residues in the CDR3. The germline V and J ends were trimmed by 6 bases and 3 bases, with 15 bases remaining between them. The chain's CDR3 is CASSQLWGDYEQYF. The CDR3 bases are TGTGCCAGCAGCCAATTGTGGGGGGACTACGAGCAGTACTTC.

This clonotype has a count of ten or more. This sequence joins TRBV13 and TRBJ2-4; D is undetermined. V gave up 2 bases and J gave up 1 base, with 3 bases separating them. The CDR3 loop spans 13 amino acids. CDR1 and CDR2 (germline): PRHDT, FYEKMQ (reference sequence). The CDR3 bases are TGTGCCAGCAGCTTACAGGCCAAAAACATTCAGTACTTC. It is translated as CASSLQAKNIQYF. Drawing the rest from reference TRBV13 and TRBJ2-4, the complete variable domain is AAGVIQSPRHLIKEKRETATLKCYPIPRHDTVYWYQQGPGQDPQFLISFYEKMQSDKGSIPDRFSAQQFSDYHSELNMSSLELGDSALYFCASSLQAKNIQYFGAGTRLSVL.

This clonotype was counted between two and nine times. The chain joins TRBV6-4 to TRBJ1-6; a weak D match, TRBD1 (6 bases). Germline CDR1 and CDR2: MRHNA and SNTAGT. The length of the CDR3 is 13 residues. The V end was cut by 5 bases, the J end by 8 bases, with 10 bases between. The CDR3 here is CASSRDTYSPLHF. The CDR3 bases are TGTGCCAGCAGTCGGGACACGTATTCACCCCTCCACTTT.

The chain uses TRBV6-1 and TRBJ1-2; a weak D match, TRBD1 (6 bases). The CDR3 loop spans 13 amino acids. The germline CDR1 and CDR2 sequences are MNHNS and SASEGT. The V end was cut by 4 bases, the J end by 8 bases, with 14 bases between. The CDR3 coding sequence is TGTGCCAGCAGTGTACAGGGCAGGGAAGGCTACACCTTC. It translates to CASSVQGREGYTF.

Many counts were recorded for this clonotype. This rearrangement joins TRBV10-3 to TRBJ2-5, with D uncertain. Germline V gene lookup returns CDR1 ENHRY and CDR2 SYGVKD. V lost 6 bases and J 0 bases, leaving 8 bases between the germline ends. The CDR3 contains 13 residues. CDR3 DNA sequence: TGTGCCATCAGAACTGACAACCAAGAGACCCAGTACTTC. This sequence encodes CAIRTDNQETQYF.

The J gene is TRBJ2-2, the V gene TRBV6-1; the D gene is possibly TRBD2 (6 bases). CDR1 MNHNS and CDR2 SASEGT come from the germline V gene. Trimming took off 10 bases at V and 3 bases at J, with 15 bases between the two ends. This CDR3 comprises 14 residues. The CDR3 DNA follows: TGTGCCACAAGATGGGGGGTGGACACCGGGGAGCTGTTTTTT. It is translated as CATRWGVDTGELFF.

This chain joins TRBV27 and TRBJ2-2; either TRBD1 or TRBD2 may fit D (6 bases each). CDR3 size: 14 residues. V lost 4 bases and J lost 5, with 11 bases in between. CDR1 is MNHEY, CDR2 SMNVEV, per germline (reference sequence). CDR3 amino acids: CASSWTGATGELFF. The CDR3 coding sequence is TGTGCCAGCAGTTGGACGGGGGCGACCGGGGAGCTGTTTTTT.

This clonotype appeared many times. The CDR3 loop reads CASSFSWNTEAFF. The CDR3 nucleotides are TGCGCCAGCAGCTTTTCATGGAACACTGAAGCTTTCTTT. This chain connects TRBV5-1 to TRBJ1-1; D not resolved. CDR3 length: 13 amino acids. The germline CDR1 and CDR2 sequences are SGHRS and YFSETQ. V gave up 2 bases and J gave up 1 base, with 6 bases separating them.

This clonotype was detected ten times or more. J is TRBJ1-1 and V is TRBV2, with D unresolved. Trimming left V 4 bases short and J 1 base short, with 13 bases between. The CDR3 spans 15 residues. Germline V lookup: CDR1 SNHLY, CDR2 FYNNEI. The CDR3 DNA reads as TGTGCCAGCAGTGGGCGCGAGGCGAAGAACACTGAAGCTTTCTTT. It codes for CASSGREAKNTEAFF. The variable domain in full, completed from reference TRBV2 and TRBJ1-1, reads EPEVTQTPSHQVTQMGQEVILRCVPISNHLYFYWYRQILGQKVEFLVSFYNNEISEKSEIFDDQFSVERPDGSNFTLKIRSTKLEDSAMYFCASSGREAKNTEAFFGQGTRLTVV.

At least ten counts were recorded for this clonotype. V and J are TRBV6-4 and TRBJ2-2; 7 bases fit TRBD1. Germline V lookup: CDR1 MRHNA, CDR2 SNTAGT. There are 15 residues in the CDR3. After removal of 1 base from V and 7 bases from J, the junction contained 6 bases not matched to a gene. In nucleotides, the CDR3 is TGTGCCAGCAGTGACTACAGGGGACGGGGCGGGGAGCTGTTTTTT. It encodes CASSDYRGRGGELFF.

The table lists this clonotype with many counts. V gene TRBV12-3 or TRBV12-4 combines with J gene TRBJ1-2; D is unclear. The V end was cut by 3 bases, the J end by 8 bases, with 16 bases between. The CDR3 spans 14 residues. As DNA, the CDR3 is TGTGCCAGCAGTTTGGCATCAGTCACCGGGGGCTACACCTTC. Translating gives CASSLASVTGGYTF.

Many counts were recorded for this clonotype. The genes are TRBV20-1 and TRBJ2-7; D possibly corresponds to TRBD1 (6 bases). The CDR3 has 14 residues. Germline-derived CDR1 and CDR2 are DFQATT and SNEGSKA (reference sequence). V lost 0 bases to trimming and J lost 5 bases, with 14 bases between them. The CDR3 DNA is TGCAGTGCTAGAGATGGGCAGGGGACACACGAGCAGTACTTC. It codes for CSARDGQGTHEQYF.

This clonotype was detected ten times or more. The chain links TRBV29-1 to TRBJ1-2, with D unresolved. CDR3 length: 12 residues. The germline V and J ends were trimmed by 1 base and 3 bases, with 6 bases remaining between them. Germline CDR1 SQVTM, CDR2 ANQGSEA. The CDR3 loop reads CSVEGEDYGYTF. CDR3 DNA: TGCAGCGTTGAAGGGGAGGACTATGGCTACACCTTC.